This T cell receptor (beta chain) emerged from a study of T cell responses to AZD1222 COVID-19 vaccine. Study-level information: Recipients boosted at about 4 weeks or about 12 weeks are pooled. Study conclusions and caveats: Spike was spanned by vaccine-associated CD4 TCRs, which were dominant at 160-218 and 743-854. Researchers took repertoire samples only after the peak T cell response had come. Compared with day 0, the breadth and depth of the Spike-specific TCR repertoire rose significantly after two doses of AZD1222.

Sequencing was performed with immunoSEQ multiplex PCR; in TCRdb, only in-frame clones are kept and a portion is missing. The sample gives over 100,000 clones, over 75% of which show up once; roughly 7.2% is in the top ten. The V end lost 0 bases, the J end lost 2 bases, and 7 bases lay between the germline ends. CDR3 length: 14 amino acids. CDR1 LGHNA and CDR2 YSLEER come from the germline V gene. A word on this clone: Its antigen is unidentified.

Here the sequenced sample was peripheral blood, taken on day 0 of AZD1222 vaccination. The gene calls are TRBV4-3 and TRBJ1-2, with D maybe TRBD1 (5 bases). This TCR was recovered from an adult in good health. The CDR3 region has the DNA TGCGCCAGCAGCCAAGAAGACAGCAACTATGGCTACACCTTC. As protein: CASSQEDSNYGYTF.